This T cell receptor (beta chain) was captured in a study of CD8+ T cells in alopecia areata. As the sequencing template, cDNA was produced by extracting RNA and reverse transcribing it. Sequencing was performed with immunoSEQ multiplex PCR; in TCRdb, only in-frame clones are kept and a portion is missing. This sample has under 250,000 clones, with 50% to 60% found just once. The V gene's germline CDR1 is GTSNPN and CDR2 SVGIG (reference sequence). The CDR3 covers 13 residues. V was pared by 3 bases and J by 4 bases, with 13 bases between. The TCR originated in a human donor with alopecia areata. The chain has TRBV30 and TRBJ2-7; tentative D call: TRBD2 (6 bases). Sequences were derived from CD4+ T cells sorted from blood, sampled at week 0. CDR3 residues: CAWRGGGGYEQYF. CDR3 in DNA: TGTGCCTGGAGGGGGGGTGGAGGGTACGAGCAGTACTTC. Full variable domain (missing parts from reference TRBV30 and TRBJ2-7): SQTIHQWPATLVQPVGSPLSLECTVEGTSNPNLYWYRQAAGRGLQLLFYSVGIGQISSEVPQNLSASRPQDRQFILSSKKLLLSDSGFYLCAWRGGGGYEQYFGPGTRLTVT.